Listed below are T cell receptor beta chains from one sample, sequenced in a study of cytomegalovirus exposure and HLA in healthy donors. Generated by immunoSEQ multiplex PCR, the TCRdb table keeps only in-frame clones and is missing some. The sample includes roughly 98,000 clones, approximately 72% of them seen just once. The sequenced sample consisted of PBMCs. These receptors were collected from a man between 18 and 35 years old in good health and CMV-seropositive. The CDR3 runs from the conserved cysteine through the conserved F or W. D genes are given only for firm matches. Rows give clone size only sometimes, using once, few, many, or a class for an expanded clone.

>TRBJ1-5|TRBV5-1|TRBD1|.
TGCGCCAGCAGCTTAGGGACAGGGGCCCCCTTTGGCAATCAGCCCCAGCATTTT
CASSLGTGAPFGNQPQHF
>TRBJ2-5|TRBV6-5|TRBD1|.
TGTGCCAGCAGTTACGTAGGGACAGGAGCAGAGACCCAGTACTTC
CASSYVGTGAETQYF
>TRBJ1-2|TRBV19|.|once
TGTGCCAGTAGTCTGGGGGGAATTAACTATGGCTACACCTTC
CASSLGGINYGYTF
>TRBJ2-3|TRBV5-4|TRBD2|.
TGTGCCAGCAGCCCCGGCCGGGGGGCAGATACGCAGTATTTT
CASSPGRGADTQYF
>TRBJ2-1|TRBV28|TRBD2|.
TGTGCCAGCAGTCCTGCCGGACTAGTTAAACCCAATGAGCAGTTCTTC
CASSPAGLVKPNEQFF
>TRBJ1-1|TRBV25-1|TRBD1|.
TGTGCCAGCAGTGACCGCAGATCGGACAGGCGCCGTCTCCCCTTTTTCTTT
CASSDRRSDRRRLPFFF
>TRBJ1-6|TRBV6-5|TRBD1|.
TGTGCCAGCACCCCTGGGACAGGGGGCAATTCACCCCTCCACTTT
CASTPGTGGNSPLHF
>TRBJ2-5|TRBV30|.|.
TGTGCCTGGAGTGTAACGGGAGAGACCCAGTACTTC
CAWSVTGETQYF
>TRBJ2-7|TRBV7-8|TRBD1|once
TGTGCCAGCAGCTTAGGGGACAGGGGGGGTTACGAGCAGTACTTC
CASSLGDRGGYEQYF
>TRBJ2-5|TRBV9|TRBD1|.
TGTGCCAGCAGCGGTGGACAGGGACGATGGGAGACCCAGTACTTC
CASSGGQGRWETQYF
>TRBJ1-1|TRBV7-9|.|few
TGTGCCAGCAGCGGCGCGGGGTGGAACACTGAAGCTTTCTTT
CASSGAGWNTEAFF
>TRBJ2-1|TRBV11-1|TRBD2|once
TGTGCCAGCATCTTTCCGGGGGGCTCCTACAATGAGCAGTTCTTC
CASIFPGGSYNEQFF
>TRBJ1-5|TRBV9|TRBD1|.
TGTGCCAGCAGCGGTGGACAGGGGGTGAGGGAGCCCCAGCATTTT
CASSGGQGVREPQHF
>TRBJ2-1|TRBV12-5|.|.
TGTGCTAGCGGGAAAGGCTACGAGGGCAATGAGCAGTTCTTC
CASGKGYEGNEQFF
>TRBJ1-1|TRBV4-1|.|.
TGCGCCAGCAGCCAAGTCAGCGTCACTGAAGCTTTCTTT
CASSQVSVTEAFF
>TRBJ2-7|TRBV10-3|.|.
TGTGCCATCAGCGCGGGACAGCTCTACGAGCAGTACTTC
CAISAGQLYEQYF
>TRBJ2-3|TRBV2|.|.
TGTGCCAGCAGTGGACAGGCCCTCACAGATACGCAGTATTTT
CASSGQALTDTQYF
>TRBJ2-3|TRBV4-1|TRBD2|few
TGCGCCAGCAGCCTTTTAGCGGGGGGGCCAGATACGCAGTATTTT
CASSLLAGGPDTQYF
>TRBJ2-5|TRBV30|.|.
TGTGCCTGGAGCCCAAAAGAGACCCAGTACTTC
CAWSPKETQYF
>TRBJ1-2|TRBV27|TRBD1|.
TGTGCCAGCAGTTTTAGGGGGCAGAGGGAAGATGGCTACACCTTC
CASSFRGQREDGYTF
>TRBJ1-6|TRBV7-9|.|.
TGTACCAGCAGCCGGGGGGTTTCACCCCTCCACTTT
CTSSRGVSPLHF
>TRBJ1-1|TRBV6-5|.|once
TGTGCCAGCGGAGGGACCTTCGCCGAAGCTTTCTTT
CASGGTFAEAFF
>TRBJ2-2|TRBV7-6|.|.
TGTGCCAGCAGCGGGGGGGGCCGAGGCACCGGGGAGCTGTTTTTT
CASSGGGRGTGELFF
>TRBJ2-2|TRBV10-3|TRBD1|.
TGTGCCATCAGTGGTGGACAGGGAGAGAACACCGGGGAGCTGTTTTTT
CAISGGQGENTGELFF
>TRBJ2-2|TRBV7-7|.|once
TGTGCCAGCAGCTTAGGTCAGGGGACCGGGGAGCTGTTTTTT
CASSLGQGTGELFF
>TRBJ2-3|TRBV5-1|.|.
TGCGCCAGCAGCTTGTCGGTAGATACGCAGTATTTT
CASSLSVDTQYF
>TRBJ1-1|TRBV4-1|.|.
TGCGCCAGCAGCCAAGGGGAGGGCGATTGGACTGAAGCTTTCTTT
CASSQGEGDWTEAFF
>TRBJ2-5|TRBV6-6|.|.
TGTGCCAGCAGTTACCGGGGAGAGACCCAGTACTTC
CASSYRGETQYF
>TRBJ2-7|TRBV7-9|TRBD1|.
TGTGCCAGCAGCTCGTACAGGGGCACCTACGAGCAGTACTTC
CASSSYRGTYEQYF
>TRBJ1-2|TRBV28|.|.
TGTGCCAGCAGTTTTCTGTCCGGGTTGCAAGGCTACACCTTC
CASSFLSGLQGYTF
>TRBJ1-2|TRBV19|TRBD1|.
TGTGCCAGTAACAATGACAGGGTCGGTGGCTACACCTTC
CASNNDRVGGYTF
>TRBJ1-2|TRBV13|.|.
TGTGCCAGCAGCTTAGGCAGGGTGGGGATCTATGGCTACACCTTC
CASSLGRVGIYGYTF
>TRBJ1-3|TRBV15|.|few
TGTGCCACCAGCAGAGAAACAGGAAACACCATATATTTT
CATSRETGNTIYF
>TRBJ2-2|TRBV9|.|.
TGTGCCAGCAGCGTACTAGCCGCGAGGAACACCGGGGAGCTGTTTTTT
CASSVLAARNTGELFF
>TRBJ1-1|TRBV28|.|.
TGTGCCAGCAGCGTACTCACAGGCGAGGCGAACACTGAAGCTTTCTTT
CASSVLTGEANTEAFF
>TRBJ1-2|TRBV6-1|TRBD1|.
TGTGCCAGCAGTCCGGGACAGGTATATGGCTACACCTTC
CASSPGQVYGYTF
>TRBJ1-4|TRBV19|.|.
TGTGCCAGTAACCGACGGGGTGAAAAACTGTTTTTT
CASNRRGEKLFF
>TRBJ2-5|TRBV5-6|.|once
TGTGCCAGCAGCTTAACCGGGACAAGGTACCAAGAGACCCAGTACTTC
CASSLTGTRYQETQYF
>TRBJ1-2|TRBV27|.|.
TGTGCCAGCAGGCCGCGGGGGGCATATGGCTACACCTTC
CASRPRGAYGYTF
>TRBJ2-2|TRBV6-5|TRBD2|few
TGTGCCAGCAGAAATCCGGGGGGGCGGACCGGGGAGCTGTTTTTT
CASRNPGGRTGELFF
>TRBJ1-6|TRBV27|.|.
TGTGCCAGCAGTCTAAGAGGTTCACCCCTCCACTTT
CASSLRGSPLHF